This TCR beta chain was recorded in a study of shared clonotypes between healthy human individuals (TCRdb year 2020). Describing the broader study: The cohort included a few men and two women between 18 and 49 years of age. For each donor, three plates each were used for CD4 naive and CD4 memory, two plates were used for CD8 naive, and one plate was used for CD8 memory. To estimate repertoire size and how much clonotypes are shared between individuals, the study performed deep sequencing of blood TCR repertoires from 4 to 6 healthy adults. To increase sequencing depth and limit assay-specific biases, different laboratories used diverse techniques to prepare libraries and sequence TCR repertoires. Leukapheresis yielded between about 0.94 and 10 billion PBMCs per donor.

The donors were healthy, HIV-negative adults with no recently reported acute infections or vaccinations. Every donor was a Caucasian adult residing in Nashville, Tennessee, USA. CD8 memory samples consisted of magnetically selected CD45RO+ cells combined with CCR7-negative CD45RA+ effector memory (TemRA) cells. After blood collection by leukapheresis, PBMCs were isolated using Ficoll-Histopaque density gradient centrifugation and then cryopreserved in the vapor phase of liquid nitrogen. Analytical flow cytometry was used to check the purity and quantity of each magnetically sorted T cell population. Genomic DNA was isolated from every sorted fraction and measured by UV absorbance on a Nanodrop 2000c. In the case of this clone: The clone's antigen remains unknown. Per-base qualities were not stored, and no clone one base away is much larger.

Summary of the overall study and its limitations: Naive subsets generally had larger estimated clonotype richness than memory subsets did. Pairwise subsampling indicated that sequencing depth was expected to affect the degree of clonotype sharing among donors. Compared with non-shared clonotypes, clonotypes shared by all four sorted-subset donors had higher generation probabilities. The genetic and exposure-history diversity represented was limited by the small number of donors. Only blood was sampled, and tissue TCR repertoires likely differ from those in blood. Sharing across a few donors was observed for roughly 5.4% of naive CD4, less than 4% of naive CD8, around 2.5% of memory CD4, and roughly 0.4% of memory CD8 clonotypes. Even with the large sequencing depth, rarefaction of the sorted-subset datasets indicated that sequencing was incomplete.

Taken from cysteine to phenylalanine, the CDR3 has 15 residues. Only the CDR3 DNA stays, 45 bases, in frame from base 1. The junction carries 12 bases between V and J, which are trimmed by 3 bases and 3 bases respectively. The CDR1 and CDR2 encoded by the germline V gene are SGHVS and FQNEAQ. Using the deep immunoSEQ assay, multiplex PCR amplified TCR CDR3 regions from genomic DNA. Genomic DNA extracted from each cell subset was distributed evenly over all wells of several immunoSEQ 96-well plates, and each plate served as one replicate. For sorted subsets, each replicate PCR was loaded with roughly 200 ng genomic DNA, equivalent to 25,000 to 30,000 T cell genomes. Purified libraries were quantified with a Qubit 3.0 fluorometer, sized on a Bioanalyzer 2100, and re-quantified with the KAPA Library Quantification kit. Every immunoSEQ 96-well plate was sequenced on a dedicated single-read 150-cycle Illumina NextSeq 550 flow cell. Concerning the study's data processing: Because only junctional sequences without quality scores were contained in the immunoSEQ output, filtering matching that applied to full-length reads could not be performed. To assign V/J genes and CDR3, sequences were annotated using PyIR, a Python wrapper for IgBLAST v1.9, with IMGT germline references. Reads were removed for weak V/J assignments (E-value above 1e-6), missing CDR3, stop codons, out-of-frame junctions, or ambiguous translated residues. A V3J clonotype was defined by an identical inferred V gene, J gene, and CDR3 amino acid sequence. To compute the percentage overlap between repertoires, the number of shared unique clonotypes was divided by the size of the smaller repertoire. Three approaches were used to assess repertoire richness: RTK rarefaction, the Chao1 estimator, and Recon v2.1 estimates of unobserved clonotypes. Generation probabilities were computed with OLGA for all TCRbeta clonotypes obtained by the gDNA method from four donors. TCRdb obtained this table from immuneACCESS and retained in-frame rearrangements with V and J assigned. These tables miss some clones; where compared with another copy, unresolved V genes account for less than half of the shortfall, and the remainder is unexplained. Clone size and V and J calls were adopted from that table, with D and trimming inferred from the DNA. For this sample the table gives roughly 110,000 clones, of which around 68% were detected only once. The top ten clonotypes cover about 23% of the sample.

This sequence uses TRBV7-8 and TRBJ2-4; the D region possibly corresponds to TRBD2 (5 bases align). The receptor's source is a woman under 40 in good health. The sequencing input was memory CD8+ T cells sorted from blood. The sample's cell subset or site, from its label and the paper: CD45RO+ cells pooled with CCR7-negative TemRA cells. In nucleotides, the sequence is TGTGCCAGCAGCTTCGGAGGTTCGGACAAAAACATTCAGTACTTC. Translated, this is CASSFGGSDKNIQYF.